The rows below give T cell receptor beta chains drawn from one sample of a study of PD-1 blockade in classical Hodgkin lymphoma. The table came from immunoSEQ multiplex PCR; TCRdb's copy has only in-frame clones and leaves some out. The sample yields 40,000 to 50,000 clones, 85% to 90% seen once. Sequenced material: peripheral blood mononuclear cells (PBMCs), taken before the second cycle of nivolumab. The receptors shown here come from a human donor with classical Hodgkin lymphoma. Each CDR3 is given with its conserved first and last residue. The order of the fields is CDR3 DNA, CDR3 protein, D gene, V gene, J gene. A D gene is named only where the DNA matches it firmly.

DNA: TGTGCCAGCAGTTTATCCTCCGGGACAGGGCCCTGGAGAGGCTACACCTTC
CDR3: CASSLSSGTGPWRGYTF
D: TRBD1
V: TRBV27
J: TRBJ1-2

DNA: TGTGCTAGCAGCCCAGGGTTGGACCGAGAGACCCAGTACTTC
CDR3: CASSPGLDRETQYF
D: NA
V: TRBV7-7
J: TRBJ2-5

DNA: TGTGCCAGCAACCCACTAGCGGGGGGGCTAAATGAGCAGTTCTTC
CDR3: CASNPLAGGLNEQFF
D: TRBD2
V: TRBV2
J: TRBJ2-1

DNA: TGCGCCAGCAGCCGAATTCCGGGACAGGGGTATAACGAGCAGTACTTC
CDR3: CASSRIPGQGYNEQYF
D: TRBD1
V: TRBV4-1
J: TRBJ2-7

DNA: TGTGCCAGCGAAAGCCGAGCGGGAGGGCCTGGCTACGAGCAGTACTTC
CDR3: CASESRAGGPGYEQYF
D: TRBD2
V: TRBV27
J: TRBJ2-7

DNA: TGTGCCAGCAGAGCTGAGGGGGCCGGGGCCAACGTCCTGACTTTC
CDR3: CASRAEGAGANVLTF
D: TRBD1
V: TRBV27
J: TRBJ2-6

DNA: TGTGCCAGCAGCTTAGCCTTTGCTGAAGCTTTCTTT
CDR3: CASSLAFAEAFF
D: NA
V: TRBV7-9
J: TRBJ1-1

DNA: TGTGCCAGCAGCCCGACAGCCCAGGATGGTACGCAGTATTTT
CDR3: CASSPTAQDGTQYF
D: NA
V: TRBV2
J: TRBJ2-3

DNA: TGTGCCAGTAGTACGACAGGGGGACCATACGAGCAGTACTTC
CDR3: CASSTTGGPYEQYF
D: TRBD1
V: TRBV19
J: TRBJ2-7

DNA: TGTGCCAGCAGCGTTGGGGCACCCAGGGAGCTGTTTTTT
CDR3: CASSVGAPRELFF
D: NA
V: TRBV9
J: TRBJ2-2

DNA: TGTGCCAGCAGTTACCAACAGGGGTCGTATAATGAAAAACTGTTTTTT
CDR3: CASSYQQGSYNEKLFF
D: TRBD1
V: TRBV6-6
J: TRBJ1-4

DNA: TGTGCCAGCAGTGAACGAAGCGGGCCCACAGATACGCAGTATTTT
CDR3: CASSERSGPTDTQYF
D: NA
V: TRBV25-1
J: TRBJ2-3

DNA: TGTGCCATCCGCCCAACGGGACTAGCCCTCGACACCGGGGAGCTGTTTTTT
CDR3: CAIRPTGLALDTGELFF
D: TRBD2
V: TRBV10-3
J: TRBJ2-2

DNA: TGTGCCAGTTCGAGGACCTACTGGAACTCCTACAATGAGCAGTTCTTC
CDR3: CASSRTYWNSYNEQFF
D: NA
V: TRBV19
J: TRBJ2-1

DNA: TGTGCCAGCAGCCGGGGGGCCCTATCCGAGCAGTACTTC
CDR3: CASSRGALSEQYF
D: NA
V: TRBV5-6
J: TRBJ2-7

DNA: TGTGCCAGCAGTTCCCATCGCGGGGGCGAGCAGTACTTC
CDR3: CASSSHRGGEQYF
D: TRBD2
V: TRBV27
J: TRBJ2-7

DNA: TGCAGCGTACCGGGGCTTACTAACTATGGCTACACCTTC
CDR3: CSVPGLTNYGYTF
D: NA
V: TRBV29-1
J: TRBJ1-2

DNA: TGTGCCAGCAGCTCCGACACATACACTGAAGCTTTCTTT
CDR3: CASSSDTYTEAFF
D: NA
V: TRBV6-1
J: TRBJ1-1